A selection of T cell receptor beta chains follows, all from one sample in a study of shared clonotypes between healthy human individuals. Generated by immunoSEQ multiplex PCR, the TCRdb table keeps only in-frame clones and is missing some. The sample consists of hundreds of thousands of clones, 96% of them appearing once. Sequenced: memory CD8+ T cells sorted from blood. The source of these receptors is a man aged 25 to 45 in good health. Both conserved end residues are part of each CDR3. Fields, in order: J gene, V gene, clone size, CDR3 length, D gene, CDR3 protein, CDR3 DNA. D genes are given only for firm matches. Size is omitted from some rows. Given values are once, few, many or a class for expanded clones.

j_gene: TRBJ2-5; v_gene: TRBV7-2; abundance: .; len: 13; d_gene: .; CDR3aa: CASSMWGQETQYF; CDR3nt: TGTGCCAGCAGTATGTGGGGACAAGAGACCCAGTACTTC
j_gene: TRBJ1-2; v_gene: TRBV28; abundance: .; len: 14; d_gene: .; CDR3aa: CASSFRANYYGYTF; CDR3nt: TGTGCCAGCAGTTTCCGGGCCAACTACTATGGCTACACCTTC
j_gene: TRBJ1-2; v_gene: TRBV7-9; abundance: .; len: 14; d_gene: .; CDR3aa: CASSLALGGDGYTF; CDR3nt: TGTGCCAGCAGCTTAGCGTTGGGAGGAGATGGCTACACCTTC
j_gene: TRBJ2-2; v_gene: TRBV6-4; abundance: .; len: 15; d_gene: TRBD1; CDR3aa: CASSDGTGGTGELFF; CDR3nt: TGTGCCAGCAGTGACGGGACAGGGGGCACCGGGGAGCTGTTTTTT
j_gene: TRBJ2-7; v_gene: TRBV5-4; abundance: .; len: 15; d_gene: .; CDR3aa: CASSSNPGSLGEQYF; CDR3nt: TGTGCCAGCAGCTCAAATCCAGGGTCCCTCGGCGAGCAGTACTTC
j_gene: TRBJ2-7; v_gene: TRBV2; abundance: .; len: 15; d_gene: .; CDR3aa: CASCRDRLISYEQYF; CDR3nt: TGTGCCAGCTGCAGGGATAGGCTTATCTCCTACGAGCAGTACTTC
j_gene: TRBJ1-3; v_gene: TRBV19; abundance: .; len: 15; d_gene: .; CDR3aa: CASSIPGTLGNTIYF; CDR3nt: TGTGCCAGTAGTATCCCCGGGACCCTTGGAAACACCATATATTTT
j_gene: TRBJ1-1; v_gene: TRBV12-5; abundance: .; len: 13; d_gene: .; CDR3aa: CASGQTGGTEAFF; CDR3nt: TGTGCTAGTGGGCAGACAGGAGGGACTGAAGCTTTCTTT
j_gene: TRBJ2-5; v_gene: TRBV2; abundance: .; len: 12; d_gene: .; CDR3aa: CASLEYQETQYF; CDR3nt: TGTGCCAGCCTAGAATACCAAGAGACCCAGTACTTC
j_gene: TRBJ2-4; v_gene: TRBV5-1; abundance: .; len: 15; d_gene: .; CDR3aa: CASSLLTDGENIQYF; CDR3nt: TGCGCCAGCAGCTTGCTTACGGACGGGGAAAACATTCAGTACTTC
j_gene: TRBJ2-7; v_gene: TRBV19; abundance: once; len: 14; d_gene: .; CDR3aa: CASSVASGTYEQYF; CDR3nt: TGTGCCAGTAGTGTCGCGTCAGGGACCTACGAGCAGTACTTC
j_gene: TRBJ1-2; v_gene: TRBV5-1; abundance: .; len: 15; d_gene: .; CDR3aa: CASSLVGKANYGYTF; CDR3nt: TGCGCCAGCAGCTTGGTGGGGAAGGCTAACTATGGCTACACCTTC
j_gene: TRBJ1-2; v_gene: TRBV4-1; abundance: .; len: 13; d_gene: .; CDR3aa: CASSPRDNYGYTF; CDR3nt: TGCGCCAGCAGTCCCCGTGACAACTATGGCTACACCTTC
j_gene: TRBJ1-5; v_gene: TRBV19; abundance: .; len: 16; d_gene: .; CDR3aa: CASSIVGGRGNQPQHF; CDR3nt: TGTGCCAGTAGTATCGTGGGGGGAAGGGGCAATCAGCCCCAGCATTTT
j_gene: TRBJ2-7; v_gene: TRBV7-2; abundance: .; len: 14; d_gene: .; CDR3aa: CASSLGAEGYEQYF; CDR3nt: TGTGCCAGCAGCTTAGGAGCCGAGGGCTACGAGCAGTACTTC
j_gene: TRBJ1-2; v_gene: TRBV28; abundance: .; len: 15; d_gene: .; CDR3aa: CASSPADNNNYGYTF; CDR3nt: TGTGCCAGCAGTCCCGCGGACAATAACAACTATGGCTACACCTTC
j_gene: TRBJ1-1; v_gene: TRBV6-1; abundance: .; len: 11; d_gene: .; CDR3aa: CASIRTAEAFF; CDR3nt: TGTGCCAGCATACGGACAGCCGAAGCTTTCTTT
j_gene: TRBJ2-5; v_gene: TRBV5-1; abundance: once; len: 14; d_gene: .; CDR3aa: CASSFGLVEETQYF; CDR3nt: TGCGCCAGCAGCTTCGGGCTAGTCGAAGAGACCCAGTACTTC
j_gene: TRBJ2-5; v_gene: TRBV5-1; abundance: .; len: 14; d_gene: .; CDR3aa: CASSVGQGKETQYF; CDR3nt: TGCGCCAGCAGCGTAGGCCAGGGGAAAGAGACCCAGTACTTC
j_gene: TRBJ2-7; v_gene: TRBV7-6; abundance: .; len: 14; d_gene: .; CDR3aa: CASSLAGLLSPQYF; CDR3nt: TGTGCCAGCAGCTTAGCGGGTTTACTATCTCCGCAGTACTTC
j_gene: TRBJ1-4; v_gene: TRBV6-9; abundance: .; len: 15; d_gene: TRBD1; CDR3aa: CASSYSGQGFEKLFF; CDR3nt: TGTGCCAGCAGTTATTCGGGACAGGGGTTCGAAAAACTGTTTTTT
j_gene: TRBJ2-2; v_gene: TRBV28; abundance: .; len: 12; d_gene: .; CDR3aa: CASSPGAGELFF; CDR3nt: TGTGCCAGCAGCCCAGGGGCCGGGGAGCTGTTTTTT
j_gene: TRBJ2-3; v_gene: TRBV9; abundance: once; len: 16; d_gene: TRBD2; CDR3aa: CASSVTGQGGTDTQYF; CDR3nt: TGTGCCAGCAGCGTAACGGGGCAGGGAGGGACAGATACGCAGTATTTT
j_gene: TRBJ1-1; v_gene: TRBV30; abundance: .; len: 14; d_gene: .; CDR3aa: CAWMLGIMNTEAFF; CDR3nt: TGTGCCTGGATGTTGGGTATCATGAACACTGAAGCTTTCTTT
j_gene: TRBJ2-3; v_gene: TRBV7-6; abundance: .; len: 14; d_gene: .; CDR3aa: CASSAGLGKDTQYF; CDR3nt: TGTGCCAGCAGCGCGGGACTTGGGAAAGATACGCAGTATTTT
j_gene: TRBJ2-2; v_gene: TRBV9; abundance: .; len: 16; d_gene: .; CDR3aa: CASSSPRGRGTGELFF; CDR3nt: TGTGCCAGCAGCTCGCCCAGGGGAAGGGGCACCGGGGAGCTGTTTTTT
j_gene: TRBJ2-5; v_gene: TRBV7-7; abundance: .; len: 16; d_gene: TRBD1; CDR3aa: CASSFGGQGTQETQYF; CDR3nt: TGTGCTAGCAGCTTTGGGGGACAGGGAACTCAAGAGACCCAGTACTTC
j_gene: TRBJ2-7; v_gene: TRBV15; abundance: .; len: 15; d_gene: .; CDR3aa: CATRIQDTSSYEQYF; CDR3nt: TGTGCCACCAGAATACAGGATACAAGCTCCTACGAGCAGTACTTC
j_gene: TRBJ1-1; v_gene: TRBV19; abundance: .; len: 13; d_gene: .; CDR3aa: CASSIRENTEAFF; CDR3nt: TGTGCCAGTAGTATAAGGGAGAACACTGAAGCTTTCTTT
j_gene: TRBJ2-3; v_gene: TRBV28; abundance: .; len: 14; d_gene: .; CDR3aa: CASSWHRFTDTQYF; CDR3nt: TGTGCCAGCAGTTGGCACAGGTTCACAGATACGCAGTATTTT
j_gene: TRBJ1-5; v_gene: TRBV28; abundance: .; len: 14; d_gene: .; CDR3aa: CASRGGTVNQPQHF; CDR3nt: TGTGCCAGCAGGGGAGGGACGGTCAATCAGCCCCAGCATTTT
j_gene: TRBJ2-5; v_gene: TRBV5-1; abundance: .; len: 11; d_gene: .; CDR3aa: CASSAEETQYF; CDR3nt: TGCGCCAGCAGCGCAGAAGAGACCCAGTACTTC
j_gene: TRBJ1-5; v_gene: TRBV27; abundance: .; len: 16; d_gene: .; CDR3aa: CASSLKGYVGNQPQHF; CDR3nt: TGTGCCAGCAGTTTAAAGGGGTATGTAGGCAATCAGCCCCAGCATTTT
j_gene: TRBJ2-7; v_gene: TRBV5-4; abundance: once; len: 14; d_gene: .; CDR3aa: CASSSSRGGYEQYF; CDR3nt: TGTGCCAGCAGCTCGAGTAGGGGGGGGTACGAGCAGTACTTC
j_gene: TRBJ2-3; v_gene: TRBV25-1; abundance: .; len: 14; d_gene: .; CDR3aa: CASSATTNRATQYF; CDR3nt: TGTGCCAGCAGTGCAACTACCAACAGGGCAACGCAGTATTTT
j_gene: TRBJ2-3; v_gene: TRBV30; abundance: .; len: 15; d_gene: .; CDR3aa: CAWSVGGPGSDTQYF; CDR3nt: TGTGCCTGGAGTGTTGGTGGGCCAGGGTCAGATACGCAGTATTTT
j_gene: TRBJ2-2; v_gene: TRBV28; abundance: .; len: 16; d_gene: .; CDR3aa: CASSFRGGGVAGELFF; CDR3nt: TGTGCCAGCAGTTTCAGGGGCGGCGGAGTGGCCGGGGAGCTGTTTTTT
j_gene: TRBJ2-3; v_gene: TRBV4-2; abundance: .; len: 16; d_gene: .; CDR3aa: CASSISSAQTGDTQYF; CDR3nt: TGTGCCAGCAGCATATCCAGCGCCCAAACAGGGGATACGCAGTATTTT
j_gene: TRBJ2-1; v_gene: TRBV2; abundance: .; len: 13; d_gene: .; CDR3aa: CASSEAGRDEQFF; CDR3nt: TGTGCCAGCAGTGAAGCGGGACGTGATGAGCAGTTCTTC
j_gene: TRBJ1-4; v_gene: TRBV11-2; abundance: .; len: 16; d_gene: TRBD1; CDR3aa: CASSSRQGKANEKLFF; CDR3nt: TGTGCCAGCAGCTCGAGACAGGGCAAGGCTAATGAAAAACTGTTTTTT
j_gene: TRBJ2-7; v_gene: TRBV11-2; abundance: .; len: 12; d_gene: TRBD2; CDR3aa: CASSGTSYEQYF; CDR3nt: TGTGCCAGCAGCGGGACTAGCTACGAGCAGTACTTC
j_gene: TRBJ2-7; v_gene: TRBV6-1; abundance: once; len: 14; d_gene: .; CDR3aa: CASSGRGKTDEQYF; CDR3nt: TGTGCCAGCAGTGGGAGGGGGAAAACTGACGAGCAGTACTTC
j_gene: TRBJ2-4; v_gene: TRBV6-1; abundance: .; len: 14; d_gene: .; CDR3aa: CASRTGGARDLGYF; CDR3nt: TGTGCCAGCAGGACCGGCGGGGCGAGGGACTTGGGGTACTTC
j_gene: TRBJ1-5; v_gene: TRBV18; abundance: once; len: 11; d_gene: .; CDR3aa: CASSRDKVQHF; CDR3nt: TGTGCCAGCTCACGGGACAAAGTCCAGCATTTT
j_gene: TRBJ2-1; v_gene: TRBV5-6; abundance: .; len: 16; d_gene: TRBD2; CDR3aa: CASSLAGGPLYNEQFF; CDR3nt: TGTGCCAGCAGCTTAGCGGGAGGGCCTCTCTACAATGAGCAGTTCTTC